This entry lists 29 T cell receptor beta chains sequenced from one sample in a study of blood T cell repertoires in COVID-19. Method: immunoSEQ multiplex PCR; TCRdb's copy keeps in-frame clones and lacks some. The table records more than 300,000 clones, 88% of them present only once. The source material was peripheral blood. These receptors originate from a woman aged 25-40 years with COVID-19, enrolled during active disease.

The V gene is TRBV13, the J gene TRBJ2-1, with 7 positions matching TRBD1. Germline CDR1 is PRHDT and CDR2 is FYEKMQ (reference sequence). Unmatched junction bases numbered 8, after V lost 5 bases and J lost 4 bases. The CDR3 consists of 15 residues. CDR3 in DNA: TGTGCCAGCAGCCGAGGACAGGCCTCTTACAATGAGCAGTTCTTC. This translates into CASSRGQASYNEQFF.

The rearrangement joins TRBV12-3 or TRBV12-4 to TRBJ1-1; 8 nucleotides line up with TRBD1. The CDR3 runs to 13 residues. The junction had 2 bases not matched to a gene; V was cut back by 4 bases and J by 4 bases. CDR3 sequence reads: CASSWTGSTEAFF. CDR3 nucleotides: TGTGCCAGCAGTTGGACAGGGAGCACTGAAGCTTTCTTT.

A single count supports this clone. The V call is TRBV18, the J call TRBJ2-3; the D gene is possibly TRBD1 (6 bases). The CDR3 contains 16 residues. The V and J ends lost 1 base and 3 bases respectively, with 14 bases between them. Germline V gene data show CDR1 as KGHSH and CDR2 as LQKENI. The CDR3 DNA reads TGTGCCAGCTCACCACAGGATCCAGGGGTGACAGATACGCAGTATTTT. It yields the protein CASSPQDPGVTDTQYF.

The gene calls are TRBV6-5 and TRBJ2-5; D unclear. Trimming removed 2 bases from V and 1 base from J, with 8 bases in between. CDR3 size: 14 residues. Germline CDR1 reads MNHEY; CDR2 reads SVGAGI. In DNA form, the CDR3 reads TGTGCCAGCAGTTACGCGGCCCGCCAAGAGACCCAGTACTTC. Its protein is CASSYAARQETQYF.

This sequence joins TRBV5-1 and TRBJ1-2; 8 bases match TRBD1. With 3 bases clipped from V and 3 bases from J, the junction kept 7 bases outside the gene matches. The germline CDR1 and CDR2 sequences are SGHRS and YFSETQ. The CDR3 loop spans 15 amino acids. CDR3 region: CASSYGQGGDYGYTF. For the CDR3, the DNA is TGCGCCAGCAGCTACGGACAGGGTGGGGACTATGGCTACACCTTC. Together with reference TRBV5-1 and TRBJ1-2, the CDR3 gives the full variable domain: KAGVTQTPRYLIKTRGQQVTLSCSPISGHRSVSWYQQTPGQGLQFLFEYFSETQRNKGNFPGRFSGRQFSNSRSEMNVSTLELGDSALYLCASSYGQGGDYGYTFGSGTRLTVV.

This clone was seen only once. CDR3 DNA sequence: TGTGCCAGCAGCGCAGGCTATGGCTACACCTTC. It codes for CASSAGYGYTF. The chain uses TRBV9 and TRBJ1-2; no clear D. The germline V and J ends were trimmed by 3 bases and 4 bases, with 4 bases remaining between them. CDR1 is SGDLS, CDR2 YYNGEE, per germline. The CDR3 sequence is 11 residues long.

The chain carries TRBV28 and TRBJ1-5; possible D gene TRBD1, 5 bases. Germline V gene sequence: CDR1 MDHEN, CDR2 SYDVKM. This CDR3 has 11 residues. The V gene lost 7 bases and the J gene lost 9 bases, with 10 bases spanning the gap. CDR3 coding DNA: TGTGCCAGCATGATGGGGGGGCCCCAGCATTTT. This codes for CASMMGGPQHF.

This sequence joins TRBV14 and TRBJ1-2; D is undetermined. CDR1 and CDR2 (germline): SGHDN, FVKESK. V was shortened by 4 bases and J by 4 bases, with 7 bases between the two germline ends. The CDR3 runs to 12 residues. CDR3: CASSRTIYGYTF. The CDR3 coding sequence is TGTGCCAGCAGCCGAACAATCTATGGCTACACCTTC.

CDR3 coding DNA: TGTGCCAGCAGTGGGGAGATGAACACTGAAGCTTTCTTT. As protein: CASSGEMNTEAFF. The rearrangement links TRBV2 to TRBJ1-1; D call uncertain. The germline V gene encodes CDR1 SNHLY and CDR2 FYNNEI. Trimming removed 4 bases at V and 0 bases at J, with 6 bases between. The CDR3 is 13 residues long.

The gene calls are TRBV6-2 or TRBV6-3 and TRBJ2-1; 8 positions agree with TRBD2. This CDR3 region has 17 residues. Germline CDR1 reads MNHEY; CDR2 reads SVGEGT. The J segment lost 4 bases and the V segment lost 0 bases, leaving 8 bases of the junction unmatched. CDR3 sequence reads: CASSYSITGGSYNEQFF. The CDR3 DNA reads TGTGCCAGCAGTTACTCGATAACGGGGGGGTCTTACAATGAGCAGTTCTTC.

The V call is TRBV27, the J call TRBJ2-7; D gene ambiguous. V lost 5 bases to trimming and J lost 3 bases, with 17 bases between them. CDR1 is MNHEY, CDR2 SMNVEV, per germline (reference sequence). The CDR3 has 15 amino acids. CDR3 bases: TGTGCCAGCAGTCCCATCCTAGGATCTGGCTACGAGCAGTACGTC. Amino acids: CASSPILGSGYEQYV.

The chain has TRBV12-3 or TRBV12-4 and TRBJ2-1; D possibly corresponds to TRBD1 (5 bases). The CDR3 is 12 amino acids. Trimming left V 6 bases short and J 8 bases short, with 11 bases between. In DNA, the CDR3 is TGTGCCAGCAGGCCAGCAGGGTATGAGCAGTTCTTC. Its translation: CASRPAGYEQFF.

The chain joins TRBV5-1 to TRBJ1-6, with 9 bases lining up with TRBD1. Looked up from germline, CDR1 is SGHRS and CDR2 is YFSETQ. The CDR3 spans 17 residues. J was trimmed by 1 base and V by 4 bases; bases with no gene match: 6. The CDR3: CASSPTGGPSYNSPLHF. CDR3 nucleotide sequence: TGCGCCAGCAGCCCGACAGGGGGTCCGTCCTATAATTCACCCCTCCACTTT.

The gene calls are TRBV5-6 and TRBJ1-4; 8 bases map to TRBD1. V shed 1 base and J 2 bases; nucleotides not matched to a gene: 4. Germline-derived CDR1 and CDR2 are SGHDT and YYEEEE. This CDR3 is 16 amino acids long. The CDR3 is CASSLLQGGTNEKLFF. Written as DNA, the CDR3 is TGTGCCAGCAGCTTGCTACAGGGGGGCACTAATGAAAAACTGTTTTTT.

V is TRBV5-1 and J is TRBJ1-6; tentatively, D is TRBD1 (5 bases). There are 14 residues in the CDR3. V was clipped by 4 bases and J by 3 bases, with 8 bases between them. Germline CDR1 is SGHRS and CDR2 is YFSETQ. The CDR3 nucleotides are TGCGCCAGCAGCCTCGACAGCTATAATTCACCCCTCCACTTT. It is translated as CASSLDSYNSPLHF. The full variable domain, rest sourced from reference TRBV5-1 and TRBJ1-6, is KAGVTQTPRYLIKTRGQQVTLSCSPISGHRSVSWYQQTPGQGLQFLFEYFSETQRNKGNFPGRFSGRQFSNSRSEMNVSTLELGDSALYLCASSLDSYNSPLHFGNGTRLTVT.

CDR3 sequence reads: CASSLDRGNSPLHF. In DNA form, the CDR3 reads TGTGCCAGCTCACTGGACAGGGGGAATTCACCCCTCCACTTT. The chain combines TRBV18 with TRBJ1-6; 10 bases match TRBD1. CDR1 is KGHSH, CDR2 LQKENI, per germline. The trim removed 4 bases at V and 7 bases at J, leaving 1 base unmatched. This CDR3 has 14 residues.

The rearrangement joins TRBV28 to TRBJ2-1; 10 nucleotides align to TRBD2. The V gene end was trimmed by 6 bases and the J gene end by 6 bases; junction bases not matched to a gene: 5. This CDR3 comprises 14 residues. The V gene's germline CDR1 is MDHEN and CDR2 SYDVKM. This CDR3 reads CASSERGGPNEQFF. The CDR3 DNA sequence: TGTGCCAGCAGCGAGCGGGGGGGCCCCAATGAGCAGTTCTTC.

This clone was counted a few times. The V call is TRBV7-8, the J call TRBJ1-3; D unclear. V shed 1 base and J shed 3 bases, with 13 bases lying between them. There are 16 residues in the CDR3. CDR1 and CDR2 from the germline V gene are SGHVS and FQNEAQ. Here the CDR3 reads CASSLVGYGVGNTIYF. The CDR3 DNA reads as TGTGCCAGCAGCTTAGTTGGGTACGGGGTTGGAAACACCATATATTTT.

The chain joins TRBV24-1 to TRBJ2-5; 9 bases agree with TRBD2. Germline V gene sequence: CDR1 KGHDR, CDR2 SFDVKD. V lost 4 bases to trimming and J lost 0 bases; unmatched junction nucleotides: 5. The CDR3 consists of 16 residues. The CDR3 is CATSESLAGNQETQYF. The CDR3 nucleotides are TGTGCCACCAGTGAATCTCTAGCGGGGAACCAAGAGACCCAGTACTTC.

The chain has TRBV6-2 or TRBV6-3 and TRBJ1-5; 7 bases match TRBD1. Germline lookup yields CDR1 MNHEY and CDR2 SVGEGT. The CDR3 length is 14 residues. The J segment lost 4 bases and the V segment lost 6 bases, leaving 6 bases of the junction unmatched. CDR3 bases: TGTGCCAGCAGCCGACAGGGCCTTAATCAGCCCCAGCATTTT. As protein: CASSRQGLNQPQHF.

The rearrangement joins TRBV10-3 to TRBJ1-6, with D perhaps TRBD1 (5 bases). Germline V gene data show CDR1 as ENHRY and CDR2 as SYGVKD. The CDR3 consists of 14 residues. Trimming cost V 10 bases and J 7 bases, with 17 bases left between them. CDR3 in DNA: TGTGCCACCCACCCCGGACGGGGGAATTCACCCCTCCACTTT. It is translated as CATHPGRGNSPLHF.

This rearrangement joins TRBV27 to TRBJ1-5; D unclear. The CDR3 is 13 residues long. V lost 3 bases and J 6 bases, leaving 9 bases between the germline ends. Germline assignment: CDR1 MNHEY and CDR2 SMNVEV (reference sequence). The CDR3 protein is CASSFRGSQPQHF. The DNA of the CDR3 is TGTGCCAGCAGTTTTCGGGGATCTCAGCCCCAGCATTTT.

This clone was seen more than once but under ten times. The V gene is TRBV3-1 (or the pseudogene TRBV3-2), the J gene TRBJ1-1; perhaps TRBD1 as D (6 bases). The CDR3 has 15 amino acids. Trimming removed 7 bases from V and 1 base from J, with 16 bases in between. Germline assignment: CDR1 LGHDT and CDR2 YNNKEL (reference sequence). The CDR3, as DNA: TGTGCCAGCAACACAAGGGACAAGCCGAACACTGAAGCTTTCTTT. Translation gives CASNTRDKPNTEAFF.

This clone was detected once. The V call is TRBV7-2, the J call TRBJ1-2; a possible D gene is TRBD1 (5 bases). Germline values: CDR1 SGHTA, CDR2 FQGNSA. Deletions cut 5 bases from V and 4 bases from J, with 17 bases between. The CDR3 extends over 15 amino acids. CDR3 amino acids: CASSAARGVLYGYTF. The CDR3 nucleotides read TGTGCCAGCAGCGCCGCACGGGGGGTTCTCTATGGCTACACCTTC.

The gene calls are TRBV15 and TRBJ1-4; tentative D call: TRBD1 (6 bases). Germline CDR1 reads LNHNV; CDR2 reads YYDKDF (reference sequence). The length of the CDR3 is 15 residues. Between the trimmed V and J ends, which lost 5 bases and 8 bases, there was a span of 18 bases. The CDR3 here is CATSGRTGTAEKLFF. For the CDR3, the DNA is TGTGCCACCAGCGGAAGAACAGGGACGGCGGAAAAACTGTTTTTT.

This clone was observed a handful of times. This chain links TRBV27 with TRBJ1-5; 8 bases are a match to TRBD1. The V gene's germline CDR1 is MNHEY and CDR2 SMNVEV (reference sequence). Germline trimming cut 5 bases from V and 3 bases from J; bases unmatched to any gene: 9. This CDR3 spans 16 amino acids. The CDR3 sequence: CASSKIDRGNNQPQHF. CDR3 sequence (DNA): TGTGCCAGCAGTAAAATAGACAGGGGAAACAATCAGCCCCAGCATTTT.

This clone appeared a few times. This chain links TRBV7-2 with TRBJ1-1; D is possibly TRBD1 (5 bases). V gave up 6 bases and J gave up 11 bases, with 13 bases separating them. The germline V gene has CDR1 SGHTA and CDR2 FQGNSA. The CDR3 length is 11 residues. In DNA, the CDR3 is TGTGCCAGCAGGGCGGGACCGGGGGCTTTCTTT. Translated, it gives CASRAGPGAFF.

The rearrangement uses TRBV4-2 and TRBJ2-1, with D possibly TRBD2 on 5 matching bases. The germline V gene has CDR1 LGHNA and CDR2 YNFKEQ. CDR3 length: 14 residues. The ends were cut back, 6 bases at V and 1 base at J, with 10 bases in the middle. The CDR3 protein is CASSYGDSYNEQFF. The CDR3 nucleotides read TGTGCCAGCAGTTACGGGGATTCCTACAATGAGCAGTTCTTC.

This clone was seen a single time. The CDR3 is CASSLDRDSSYNEQFF. The DNA for the CDR3 is TGTGCCAGCAGCTTGGACAGGGATAGCTCCTACAATGAGCAGTTCTTC. The chain uses TRBV5-8 and TRBJ2-1, with D possibly matching TRBD1 (6 bases). Germline V lookup: CDR1 SGHTS, CDR2 YDEGEE. The CDR3 spans 16 residues. V was clipped by 0 bases and J by 0 bases, with 10 bases between them.